The rows below give T cell receptor beta chains drawn from one sample of a study of blood T cells in healthy people across ages. TCRdb used MiXCR to reprocess the 5' RACE reads, holding one entry per CDR3 protein. Found here are some 1.1 million distinct CDR3 sequences, roughly two fifths of them singletons; the top ten hold around 13%. Sequencing was carried out using blood. Every receptor here comes from a man aged 18 to 30 in good health. Each CDR3 is given with its conserved first and last residue. A D gene is named only where the DNA matches it firmly. Size is omitted from some rows. Given values are once, few, many or a class for expanded clones.

CDR3 DNA	CDR3 protein	J gene	clone size	D gene	V gene	CDR3 length
TGTGCCAGCAGCCAGACCCTGGGGCCGGGACGGAAATATGGCTACACCTTC	CASSQTLGPGRKYGYTF	TRBJ1-2	many	NA	TRBV14	17
TGCGCCAGCAGCAACCTGGGTGGCACCTCTAGCACAGATACGCAGTATTTT	CASSNLGGTSSTDTQYF	TRBJ2-3	NA	NA	TRBV5-1	17
TGCAGTGCCAGGGGGACCGTCGATCCGAGGTTCTTC	CSARGTVDPRFF	TRBJ2-1	NA	TRBD1	TRBV20-1	12
TGCAGTGCACAAAGACGGGGGTCATATGAGCAGTTCTTC	CSAQRRGSYEQFF	TRBJ2-1	NA	NA	TRBV20-1	13
TGCGCCAGCAGAGACAGGGGGGGGAGCACTGAAGCTTTCTTT	CASRDRGGSTEAFF	TRBJ1-1	NA	TRBD1	TRBV27	14
TGCGCCAGCAGCACGACCGCTAGCGGGGGGAGCTCCTACAATGAGCAGTTCTTC	CASSTTASGGSSYNEQFF	TRBJ2-1	once	TRBD2	TRBV4-3	18
TGTGCCAGCAGCTTAGTAACGGTCTCAGGCAATGAGCAGTACTTC	CASSLVTVSGNEQYF	TRBJ2-5	NA	NA	TRBV7-2	15
TGTGCCAGCAGTGAGGAGGGACGGTCCCTAGCCAAAAACATTCAGTACTTC	CASSEEGRSLAKNIQYF	TRBJ2-4	few	NA	TRBV2	17
TGTGCCAGCAGCTCTAGCGGAAACACAGATACGCAGTATTTT	CASSSSGNTDTQYF	TRBJ2-3	NA	TRBD2	TRBV7-2	14
TGCAGTGCTAGTGGGGCAGGGGGGGATAGCGCTGAAGCTTTCTTT	CSASGAGGDSAEAFF	TRBJ1-1	NA	TRBD1	TRBV20-1	15
TGTGCCAGCACCTCCGGGCAGGGGGCTTCGCTTTCAGAAGCTTTCTTT	CASTSGQGASLSEAFF	TRBJ1-1	NA	TRBD1	TRBV27	16
TGCAGCGTTGGGTCTCCGGGGAATGAGCAGTTCTTC	CSVGSPGNEQFF	TRBJ2-1	many	NA	TRBV29-1	12
TGTGCTAGTGGTTTCCTTAACGGGGGTAGGCAGCCCCAGCATTTT	CASGFLNGGRQPQHF	TRBJ1-5	NA	NA	TRBV12-5	15
TGTGCCAGCAGCTTAGGGACAGGGGCTATCAATGAGCAGTTCTTC	CASSLGTGAINEQFF	TRBJ2-1	NA	TRBD1	TRBV7-8	15
TGTGCCAGCACCCCTAGGGGGTCCGGCTACACCTTC	CASTPRGSGYTF	TRBJ1-2	few	NA	TRBV28	12
TGCGCCAGCAGCTTAAGCAGGGCCGGCGAGACCCAGTACTTC	CASSLSRAGETQYF	TRBJ2-5	once	NA	TRBV5-1	14